This passage covers 26 T cell receptor beta chains from one sample sequenced in a study of blood T cells in healthy people across ages. Next came a second PCR, run for about 7 to 12 cycles, which used a sample-barcoded 5' primer along with a J-beta primer mix. TCRdb independently ran MiXCR on the 5' RACE reads; one entry per CDR3 protein. The sample holds around 1.5 million distinct CDR3 sequences, about 31% seen once. Input material: blood. These receptors all come from a woman under 40 in good health.

The chain couples TRBV12-5 to TRBJ2-1; tentatively, D is TRBD1 (6 bases). Germline V lookup: CDR1 LGHNT, CDR2 FRNRAP. With 5 bases removed from V and 8 bases from J, the gap between germline ends came to 10 bases. CDR3 length: 12 amino acids. The CDR3 DNA is TGTGCTAGTGGTGGGTACAGGGATGAGCAGTTCTTC. This sequence encodes CASGGYRDEQFF.

There are many counts of this clonotype. The chain is built from TRBV20-1 and TRBJ2-7, with D tentatively TRBD2 (6 bases). This CDR3 is built from 14 residues. Trimming shortened V by 6 bases and J by 0 bases, and 15 bases separated the two germline ends. Germline V gives CDR1 DFQATT, CDR2 SNEGSKA (reference sequence). This CDR3 reads CSAPDPRGSYEQYF. CDR3 DNA: TGCAGTGCCCCTGATCCGCGGGGCTCCTACGAGCAGTACTTC.

The sample holds a few counts of this clonotype. This chain uses TRBV6-6 with TRBJ1-5; 8 bases match TRBD1. V lost 8 bases, J lost 1 base, and 7 bases stayed unmatched. Germline CDR1 MNHNY, CDR2 SVGAGI (reference sequence). The CDR3 contains 15 residues. CDR3 sequence: CASRQGAGSNQPQHF. CDR3 nucleotides: TGTGCCAGCCGCCAGGGGGCAGGGAGCAATCAGCCCCAGCATTTT.

This rearrangement joins TRBV7-6 to TRBJ2-7; TRBD2 aligns across 9 bases. The germline gives CDR1 SGHVS, CDR2 FNYEAQ. This CDR3 is built from 15 residues. V shed 1 base and J 5 bases; nucleotides not matched to a gene: 6. CDR3 in amino acids: CASSLGPSGNNEQYF. CDR3 DNA sequence: TGTGCCAGCAGCTTAGGGCCTAGCGGGAACAACGAGCAGTACTTC.

V is TRBV4-1 and J is TRBJ2-7; D might be TRBD2 (6 bases). The CDR3 runs to 16 residues. Trimming cost V 0 bases and J 0 bases, with 12 bases left between them. In germline, CDR1 is MGHRA, CDR2 YSYEKL. In DNA, the CDR3 is TGCGCCAGCAGCCAAGAGGTAGCGGCAATCTCCTACGAGCAGTACTTC. Translation: CASSQEVAAISYEQYF.

This clonotype was picked up a small number of times. The V gene is TRBV9, the J gene TRBJ2-1; a possible D gene is TRBD1 (5 bases). The germline gives CDR1 SGDLS, CDR2 YYNGEE. V lost 4 bases and J lost 9, with 20 bases in between. The CDR3 loop spans 15 amino acids. The CDR3 nucleotides are TGTGCCAGCAGCCCGAGCCACCAGGGTGCACGTGAGCAGTTCTTC. It translates to CASSPSHQGAREQFF.

This clonotype was observed a few times. V and J are TRBV27 and TRBJ2-3; 8 bases align to TRBD2. V lost 7 bases, J lost 5 bases, and 11 bases stayed unmatched. The CDR3 contains 15 residues. Germline-derived CDR1 and CDR2 are MNHEY and SMNVEV (reference sequence). The CDR3 bases are TGTGCCAGCATCCCCGTCAGCGGGGGCGAAGATACGCAGTATTTT. This encodes CASIPVSGGEDTQYF.

This clonotype showed up many times. CDR3 nucleotide sequence: TGCAGCGTTGGACAGGGTTGGGATACGCAGTATTTT. Translation: CSVGQGWDTQYF. The chain couples TRBV29-1 to TRBJ2-3, with 7 bases lining up with TRBD1. V was clipped by 4 bases and J by 6 bases; unmatched bases: 4. CDR3 length: 12 residues. CDR1 and CDR2 from the germline V gene are SQVTM and ANQGSEA.

The chain joins TRBV7-9 to TRBJ2-1; possibly TRBD2 for D (6 bases). Germline assignment: CDR1 SEHNR and CDR2 FQNEAQ (reference sequence). The CDR3 covers 17 residues. V was cut by 5 bases and J by 7 bases, with 24 bases left in between. The CDR3 sequence: CASSPLPRRGKENEQFF. DNA for the CDR3: TGTGCCAGCAGCCCACTCCCCAGGCGCGGGAAGGAAAATGAGCAGTTCTTC.

The V call is TRBV7-8, the J call TRBJ2-5; D is possibly TRBD2 (5 bases). Per the germline V gene, CDR1 is SGHVS and CDR2 is FQNEAQ. V gave up 2 bases and J gave up 7 bases, with 11 bases separating them. The CDR3 is 13 amino acids. Here the CDR3 reads CASSLLATGTQYF. The CDR3 DNA reads TGTGCCAGCAGCTTATTAGCGACGGGGACCCAGTACTTC.

Only a few counts were recorded for this clonotype. This rearrangement joins TRBV27 to TRBJ2-1; 8 bases are shared with TRBD1. The DNA end lines up better with TRBJ2-7; the J call may be wrong. This CDR3 region has 15 residues. The germline gives CDR1 MNHEY, CDR2 SMNVEV (reference sequence). The CDR3 DNA reads as TGTGCCAGCAGTTCAGGGACAGGATCCTACAATGAGCAGTACTTC. Protein product: CASSSGTGSYNEQYF.

The chain has TRBV5-1 and TRBJ2-5; D is ambiguous. Looked up from germline, CDR1 is SGHRS and CDR2 is YFSETQ. This CDR3 spans 14 amino acids. The germline V and J ends were trimmed by 0 bases and 2 bases, with 8 bases remaining between them. The CDR3 protein is CASSLVWEQETQYF. The CDR3 coding sequence is TGCGCCAGCAGCTTGGTGTGGGAACAAGAGACCCAGTACTTC.

This sequence joins TRBV29-1 and TRBJ1-2; D not certain. The V gene lost 6 bases and the J gene lost 7 bases, with 15 bases spanning the gap. The germline V gene has CDR1 SQVTM and CDR2 ANQGSEA. The CDR3 spans 12 residues. In DNA, the CDR3 is TGCAGCGTGCGAACTTCCAGAGGTGGCTACACCTTC. It translates to CSVRTSRGGYTF.

The genes are TRBV20-1 and TRBJ2-3; possibly TRBD2 for D (6 bases). V was trimmed by 6 bases and J by 3 bases, leaving 19 bases between them. The CDR3 has 15 residues. Germline loops: CDR1 DFQATT, CDR2 SNEGSKA (reference sequence). The CDR3 region is CSASRRGRGTDTQYF. Written as DNA, the CDR3 is TGCAGTGCCTCCCGCCGGGGCCGGGGGACAGATACGCAGTATTTT.

This clonotype has just a few counts. The genes are TRBV6-5 and TRBJ2-1, with TRBD2 matching 13 bases. V was pared by 6 bases and J by 10 bases, with 9 bases of the junction left unmatched. CDR3 size: 15 residues. Per germline, CDR1 MNHEY and CDR2 SVGAGI. The CDR3 coding sequence is TGTGCCAGCAGGGGGACTAGCGGGGTCCTCGGAGAGCAGTTCTTC. This encodes CASRGTSGVLGEQFF.

This clonotype was seen more than once but under ten times. The chain has TRBV29-1 and TRBJ2-7; the D gene is possibly TRBD1 (6 bases). Germline V lookup: CDR1 SQVTM, CDR2 ANQGSEA. Deletions cut 7 bases from V and 2 bases from J, with 9 bases between. The CDR3 is 11 residues long. The CDR3 spells CSAQGTYEQYF. The CDR3 bases are TGCAGCGCACAGGGCACCTACGAGCAGTACTTC.

The chain couples TRBV30 to TRBJ2-3; no clear D. The ends were cut back, 4 bases at V and 5 bases at J, with 13 bases in the middle. The CDR3 is 13 amino acids. Germline CDR1 and CDR2: GTSNPN and SVGIG (reference sequence). The CDR3 DNA reads TGTGCCTGGACAGTCATGGGTCGAGATACGCAGTATTTT. It specifies CAWTVMGRDTQYF.

The chain joins TRBV27 to TRBJ2-7; TRBD1 is a possible D gene (5 bases). Germline CDR1 MNHEY, CDR2 SMNVEV (reference sequence). V shed 5 bases and J shed 3 bases, with 11 bases lying between them. This CDR3 comprises 13 residues. The CDR3 region is CASSKGEDYEQYF. The CDR3 DNA reads as TGTGCCAGCAGTAAAGGGGAAGACTACGAGCAGTACTTC.

The V gene is TRBV12-3 or TRBV12-4, the J gene TRBJ2-1; 7 positions match TRBD1. CDR3 length: 15 amino acids. Trimming at V came to 4 bases and at J to 1 base, leaving 4 bases not matched to a gene. The CDR3 DNA sequence: TGTGCCAGCAGTTGGGGACAGAGTTCCTACAATGAGCAGTTCTTC. Protein: CASSWGQSSYNEQFF.

This clonotype was seen a handful of times. The rearrangement uses TRBV9 and TRBJ2-2; D gene ambiguous. Deletions cut 1 base from V and 3 bases from J, with 10 bases between. Germline V lookup: CDR1 SGDLS, CDR2 YYNGEE. The CDR3 is made up of 15 amino acids. As DNA, the CDR3 is TGTGCCAGCAGCGTATTCTCTGGAGACACCGGGGAGCTGTTTTTT. Amino acid sequence: CASSVFSGDTGELFF.

At least ten counts were recorded for this clonotype. Sequence at one end of the junction differs from germline and may be a read error. This chain uses TRBV5-1 with TRBJ2-1; D is undetermined. Per germline, CDR1 SGHRS and CDR2 YFSETQ. The CDR3 runs to 13 residues. The CDR3 nucleotides are TGTGCCAGCAGCTTAGGTTCCTACAATGAGCAGTTCTTC. This codes for CASSLGSYNEQFF.

This clonotype was detected a few times. The V and J genes are TRBV10-2 and TRBJ2-7, with 9 bases identical to TRBD1. This CDR3 region has 15 residues. V shed 3 bases, J shed 1 base, and the junction held 4 bases outside the gene matches. Germline V gene lookup returns CDR1 WSHSY and CDR2 SAAADI. As DNA, the CDR3 is TGCGCCAGCAGTGATTCCGGGACAGGGTCCTACGAGCAGTACTTC. Its protein product is CASSDSGTGSYEQYF.

V gene TRBV6-5 combines with J gene TRBJ1-5; TRBD1 aligns across 7 bases. Germline V gene sequence: CDR1 MNHEY, CDR2 SVGAGI. The CDR3 sequence is 21 residues long. V lost 0 bases and J lost 0; bases outside the gene matches: 17. This CDR3 is CASSYSIGRPGGLYSNQPQHF. In DNA, the CDR3 is TGTGCCAGCAGTTACTCGATTGGCAGGCCAGGGGGACTATATAGCAATCAGCCCCAGCATTTT.

This sequence joins TRBV10-3 and TRBJ2-7; a possible D gene is TRBD2 (5 bases). Trimming removed 6 bases from V and 0 bases from J, with 12 bases in between. This CDR3 is 14 amino acids long. Germline V lookup: CDR1 ENHRY, CDR2 SYGVKD. CDR3 residues: CAIRLDSTSYEQYF. In DNA, the CDR3 is TGTGCCATCAGGTTGGACTCGACCTCCTACGAGCAGTACTTC.

The rearrangement links TRBV5-1 to TRBJ2-1; the match to TRBD2 covers 11 bases. This CDR3 region has 17 residues. CDR1 and CDR2 (germline): SGHRS, YFSETQ. With 3 bases clipped from V and 9 bases from J, the junction kept 14 bases outside the gene matches. CDR3 sequence (DNA): TGCGCCAGCAGCTCAGACCACATAGCGGGGGGGCAGGGTGAGCAGTTCTTC. Protein sequence: CASSSDHIAGGQGEQFF. The full variable domain, in which reference TRBV5-1 and TRBJ2-1 provide the parts outside the CDR3, is KAGVTQTPRYLIKTRGQQVTLSCSPISGHRSVSWYQQTPGQGLQFLFEYFSETQRNKGNFPGRFSGRQFSNSRSEMNVSTLELGDSALYLCASSSDHIAGGQGEQFFGPGTRLTVL.

Regarding this clonotype: The junction shows a germline mismatch at one end, possibly a read error. The rearrangement joins TRBV12-3 or TRBV12-4 to TRBJ2-1, with D possibly TRBD2 on 6 matching bases. This CDR3 has 14 amino acids. DNA for the CDR3: TGTGCCTGCAGTGGGGGACTGGTTCAGAGTGAGCAGTTCTTC. It translates to CACSGGLVQSEQFF.